This TCR beta chain was identified during a study of cytomegalovirus exposure and HLA in healthy donors. Study-wide results and limits: Prior analysis indicated that the majority of TCR beta V segments exhibited productivity approximately 87% or approximately 30% of the time. Excluded: some indistinguishable V segments such as TRBV6-2 and TRBV6-3. The classifier reportedly diagnosed cytomegalovirus status with high specificity and sensitivity.

Of note for this clone: No antigen is known for it.

There were likely unrecorded immune exposures, though donors were nominally healthy when sampled. PCR involved 60 Vbeta and 13 Jbeta primers. Produced via immunoSEQ multiplex PCR; TCRdb's table is partial and in-frame only. The sample has 150,000 or so clones, around four fifths seen once. Germline CDR1 and CDR2: MNHNS and SASEGT. The CDR3 is 11 residues long. With 9 bases removed from V and 9 bases from J, the gap between germline ends came to 14 bases. The receptor was isolated from a man aged 18 to 30 in good health and CMV-seropositive. The chain links TRBV6-1 to TRBJ1-1, with TRBD1 as a possible D gene (6 bases). The sequencing input was PBMCs. DNA for the CDR3: TGTGCCAGTCTCCCCGGGACACAAGCTTTCTTT. This codes for CASLPGTQAFF.